This entry lists 19 T cell receptor beta chains sequenced from one sample in a study of regulatory T cells in long-lasting Graves disease. Sequencing libraries for TCR beta were prepared with iRepertoire HTBI primers and Arm-PCR of CDR3 regions. TCRdb reanalysed the multiplex PCR reads using MiXCR and keeps one entry per CDR3 protein. The sample holds about 430,000 distinct CDR3 sequences, 15% seen once. Time point in this sample: newly diagnosed GD, antithyroid drugs for less than 3 months. Making the TCR library involved RNA that had been extracted from PBMCs. The same specimen was also included in a second study, on T cells in Graves' hyperthyroidism and ophthalmopathy.

The sequences come from peripheral blood mononuclear cells (PBMCs), collected at new diagnosis, from a patient treated with antithyroid drugs. The receptors were gathered from a woman between 35 and 50 years old with Graves disease.

This chain connects TRBV12-3 or TRBV12-4 to TRBJ2-7, with 10 nucleotides matching TRBD1. There are 16 residues in the CDR3. Trimming cost V 6 bases and J 0 bases; bases outside gene matches: 8. CDR3 bases: TGTGCCAGCAGCCCCTGGGGACAGGGGCCCTCCTACGAGCAGTACTTC. This codes for CASSPWGQGPSYEQYF.

This clonotype was seen at least ten times. The chain employs TRBV12-3 or TRBV12-4 and TRBJ2-3; D is perhaps TRBD1 (6 bases). V was shortened by 6 bases and J by 2 bases, with 15 bases between the two germline ends. The CDR3 has 15 residues. The CDR3 here is CASRSRDTNTDTQYF. The CDR3 bases are TGTGCCAGCAGGTCCAGGGACACAAACACAGATACGCAGTATTTT.

This clonotype was counted only a few times. CDR3 nucleotides: TGTGCCAGCCTACCGACAGGGCTACTGGAGACCCAGTACTTC. This gives the protein CASLPTGLLETQYF. V is TRBV28 and J is TRBJ2-5; 7 bases are a match to TRBD1. The germline CDR1 and CDR2 sequences are MDHEN and SYDVKM. This CDR3 has 14 amino acids. V lost 8 bases to trimming and J lost 5 bases; unmatched junction nucleotides: 11.

The sample holds many counts of this clonotype. The chain uses TRBV12-3 or TRBV12-4 and TRBJ1-1; 8 nucleotides match TRBD1. The CDR3 has 13 residues. The ends lost 7 bases at V and 8 bases at J; junction bases unmatched: 9. The CDR3 loop reads CASILGRTGEAFF. The CDR3 DNA sequence: TGTGCCAGCATCTTAGGAAGGACAGGGGAAGCTTTCTTT.

This clonotype was counted at least ten times. The rearrangement uses TRBV11-1 and TRBJ2-2; D remains unclear. Germline V CDR1 and CDR2: SGHAT, FQDESV (reference sequence). CDR3 length: 15 residues. V was pared by 2 bases and J by 6 bases, with 13 bases between. In DNA, the CDR3 is TGTGCCAGCAGCTTATTGGTCTTTGGGTCCGGGGAGCTGTTTTTT. Amino acids: CASSLLVFGSGELFF. Full variable domain (rest looked up from reference TRBV11-1 and TRBJ2-2): EAEVAQSPRYKITEKSQAVAFWCDPISGHATLYWYRQILGQGPELLVQFQDESVVDDSQLPKDRFSAERLKGVDSTLKIQPAELGDSAMYLCASSLLVFGSGELFFGEGSRLTVL.

This clonotype was seen at least ten times. The chain has TRBV10-3 and TRBJ2-5; D not resolved. The CDR3 sequence is 12 residues long. The germline V and J ends were trimmed by 2 bases and 5 bases, with 6 bases remaining between them. Germline V gene lookup returns CDR1 ENHRY and CDR2 SYGVKD. CDR3 region: CAISELGETQYF. In nucleotides, the CDR3 is TGTGCCATCAGTGAGCTAGGGGAGACCCAGTACTTC.

This clonotype has ten or more counts. This sequence joins TRBV12-3 or TRBV12-4 and TRBJ2-2, with D possibly being TRBD1 or TRBD2 (7 bases each). The V and J ends lost 1 base and 7 bases respectively, with 13 bases between them. This CDR3 contains 15 residues. CDR3 nucleotides: TGTGCCAGCAGTTTAGGCAGGGGGGGAAACGGGGAGCTGTTTTTT. Its protein is CASSLGRGGNGELFF.

This clonotype has ten or more counts. The V and J genes are TRBV2 and TRBJ2-7; D is perhaps TRBD2 (6 bases). CDR3 length equals 16 residues. Deletions cut 5 bases from V and 0 bases from J, with 17 bases between. Germline CDR1 reads SNHLY; CDR2 reads FYNNEI. The chain's CDR3 is CASSLQSGSDSYEQYF. The CDR3, as DNA: TGTGCCAGCAGTCTACAGAGCGGGTCCGACTCCTACGAGCAGTACTTC.

This rearrangement joins TRBV9 to TRBJ1-1, with a tentative D call TRBD1 (5 bases). CDR3 length equals 15 residues. Germline V gene data show CDR1 as SGDLS and CDR2 as YYNGEE. Trimming removed 0 bases at V and 4 bases at J, with 13 bases between. The DNA for the CDR3 is TGTGCCAGCAGCGTAGGGGGGTCCTTTGCCACTGAAGCTTTCTTT. Residues: CASSVGGSFATEAFF. Combining the CDR3 with reference TRBV9 and TRBJ1-1 gives the whole variable domain DSGVTQTPKHLITATGQRVTLRCSPRSGDLSVYWYQQSLDQGLQFLIQYYNGEERAKGNILERFSAQQFPDLHSELNLSSLELGDSALYFCASSVGGSFATEAFFGQGTRLTVV.

At least ten counts were recorded for this clonotype. V gene TRBV9 combines with J gene TRBJ2-5; the match to TRBD2 covers 8 bases. The V gene end was trimmed by 4 bases and the J gene end by 5 bases; junction bases not matched to a gene: 10. The CDR3 loop spans 15 amino acids. Germline-derived CDR1 and CDR2 are SGDLS and YYNGEE. CDR3 sequence reads: CASSFEREIGETQYF. As DNA, the CDR3 is TGTGCCAGCAGCTTTGAGCGGGAGATTGGGGAGACCCAGTACTTC.

CDR3 sequence reads: CASIRDRGSYEQYF. Here the CDR3 DNA reads TGTGCCAGTATAAGGGACAGGGGGTCTTACGAGCAGTACTTC. The chain combines TRBV6-1 with TRBJ2-7; 11 bases are shared with TRBD1. The V gene's germline CDR1 is MNHNS and CDR2 SASEGT. There are 14 residues in the CDR3. J gave up 4 bases and V 9 bases, and 8 bases lay outside the gene matches.

The table lists this clonotype with many counts. This chain links TRBV28 with TRBJ1-1; D gene ambiguous. The length of the CDR3 is 11 residues. The germline V gene has CDR1 MDHEN and CDR2 SYDVKM. Trimming took 4 bases from V and 5 from J, leaving 5 bases between them. CDR3 DNA sequence: TGTGCCAGCAGTTCGCTAACTGAAGCTTTCTTT. As protein: CASSSLTEAFF.

V is TRBV13 and J is TRBJ2-1, with D unclear. The CDR3 runs 14 residues. CDR1 and CDR2 (germline): PRHDT, FYEKMQ (reference sequence). Trimming cost V 0 bases and J 9 bases, with 12 bases left between them. The CDR3 region has the DNA TGTGCCAGCAGCTTAGGGATAGGGCGTAGTGAGCAGTTCTTC. It is translated as CASSLGIGRSEQFF.

The J gene is TRBJ2-3, the V gene TRBV4-1; 7 bases fit TRBD1. V trimming: 0 bases; J trimming: 8 bases; junction bases outside the gene matches: 11. The CDR3 runs 16 residues. CDR1 and CDR2 from the germline V gene are MGHRA and YSYEKL. The CDR3 protein is CASSQEPGTAGGTQYF. CDR3 nucleotides: TGCGCCAGCAGCCAAGAACCGGGGACAGCAGGCGGTACGCAGTATTTT.

In this sample, this clonotype turned up many times. V and J are TRBV6-2 or TRBV6-3 and TRBJ1-4, with TRBD1 identical over 7 bases. CDR3 length: 15 residues. The trim removed 6 bases at V and 4 bases at J, leaving 8 bases unmatched. The germline CDR1 and CDR2 sequences are MNHEY and SVGEGT. The CDR3 reads CASRPPGQLNEKLFF. CDR3 DNA sequence: TGTGCCAGCAGACCCCCGGGACAGCTTAATGAAAAACTGTTTTTT.

This clonotype was counted at least ten times. This chain links TRBV7-8 with TRBJ2-1, with a weak D call TRBD1 (6 bases). This CDR3 has 15 amino acids. Germline lookup yields CDR1 SGHVS and CDR2 FQNEAQ. Trimming stripped 5 bases from V and 4 bases from J, with 15 bases between. The CDR3 DNA reads as TGTGCCAGCAGCCTTCGGTGGGGGCCGTACAATGAGCAGTTCTTC. This translates into CASSLRWGPYNEQFF.

This clonotype was recorded once. A much larger clonotype is one base distant, so this may be a read error. The DNA for the CDR3 is TGTGCCGGCAGCCGTACAGGGGGCACAGATACGCAGTATTTT. Its translation: CAGSRTGGTDTQYF. This chain links TRBV27 with TRBJ2-3; TRBD1 agrees at 7 bases. There are 14 residues in the CDR3. Germline values: CDR1 MNHEY, CDR2 SMNVEV (reference sequence).

This clonotype was seen ten or more times. The chain has TRBV27 and TRBJ1-6; D gene uncertain. The length of the CDR3 is 13 residues. V was clipped by 8 bases and J by 14 bases, with 19 bases between them. Germline V gives CDR1 MNHEY, CDR2 SMNVEV (reference sequence). The CDR3 is CASANVAGETLHF. CDR3 in DNA: TGTGCCAGCGCCAACGTTGCCGGGGAGACCCTCCACTTT.

This sequence joins TRBV9 and TRBJ1-1; possibly TRBD1 for D (6 bases). The CDR3 has 14 residues. Germline CDR1 SGDLS, CDR2 YYNGEE. V shed 3 bases and J shed 1 base, with 10 bases lying between them. The CDR3 sequence: CASSGQGQNTEAFF. For the CDR3, the DNA is TGTGCCAGCAGCGGGCAGGGACAGAACACTGAAGCTTTCTTT.